These 12 T cell receptor beta chains were sequenced from one sample in a study of blood T cell repertoires in COVID-19. Sequencing used immunoSEQ multiplex PCR; TCRdb keeps in-frame clones, though not all of them. The data contain around 94,000 clones, approximately 84% of them singletons. The sample taken for sequencing was peripheral blood. Every receptor here comes from a man aged 55 to 70 with acute or convalescent COVID-19.

This chain connects TRBV9 to TRBJ2-1; 10 nucleotides line up with TRBD2. Trimming cost V 0 bases and J 7 bases; bases outside gene matches: 4. The germline gives CDR1 SGDLS, CDR2 YYNGEE. This CDR3 region has 15 residues. The CDR3 DNA sequence: TGTGCCAGCAGCGTAGTAGCGGGGGGTATGAATGAGCAGTTCTTC. Translated: CASSVVAGGMNEQFF.

This clone has a single count. The chain is built from TRBV19 and TRBJ2-2, with D hard to call. The germline V gene has CDR1 LNHDA and CDR2 SQIVND (reference sequence). The germline V and J ends were trimmed by 1 base and 3 bases, with 9 bases remaining between them. This CDR3 region has 15 residues. CDR3 sequence: CASSIGRLDTGELFF. The CDR3 DNA is TGTGCCAGTAGTATAGGCAGGTTGGACACCGGGGAGCTGTTTTTT.

This clone showed up just once. V usage is TRBV7-9 and J usage is TRBJ1-1; 8 bases are a match to TRBD1. The germline CDR1 and CDR2 sequences are SEHNR and FQNEAQ (reference sequence). Unmatched junction bases numbered 2, after V lost 5 bases and J lost 0 bases. CDR3 size: 14 residues. For the CDR3, the DNA is TGTGCCAGCAGCAAGGACAGGGTGAACACTGAAGCTTTCTTT. Residues: CASSKDRVNTEAFF.

CDR3 sequence reads: CASRLGPGHQPQHF. CDR3 bases: TGTGCCAGTAGGCTGGGCCCTGGGCATCAGCCCCAGCATTTT. V gene TRBV19 combines with J gene TRBJ1-5, with unresolved D. V shed 6 bases and J shed 5 bases, with 14 bases lying between them. The CDR3 is 14 residues long. Germline CDR1 is LNHDA and CDR2 is SQIVND (reference sequence).

The CDR3 DNA reads TGCGCCAGCAGCTTGGTACCAGGGTTGAACACTGAAGCTTTCTTT. Its translation is CASSLVPGLNTEAFF. This chain joins TRBV5-1 and TRBJ1-1; weak D call: TRBD1 (5 bases). CDR3 length: 15 residues. Germline values: CDR1 SGHRS, CDR2 YFSETQ. V lost 0 bases, J lost 0 bases, and 9 bases lay in between.

This chain links TRBV4-2 with TRBJ1-2; 7 bases line up with TRBD1. The CDR3 covers 17 residues. V gave up 2 bases and J gave up 2 bases; unmatched junction bases: 11. Germline V gene lookup returns CDR1 LGHNA and CDR2 YNFKEQ. The CDR3 sequence: CASSQRLGQRKNYGYTF. The CDR3 nucleotides read TGTGCCAGCAGCCAAAGGCTGGGACAGCGAAAAAACTATGGCTACACCTTC.

The J gene is TRBJ1-1, the V gene TRBV5-6; D possibly corresponds to TRBD1 (6 bases). The CDR3 has 13 residues. V lost 0 bases to trimming and J lost 8 bases, with 11 bases between them. CDR1 and CDR2 from the germline V gene are SGHDT and YYEEEE. The CDR3 DNA reads as TGTGCCAGCAGCTTGGGAGGTGGGACAGAAGCTTTCTTT. Amino acid sequence: CASSLGGGTEAFF.

The rearrangement links TRBV4-3 to TRBJ1-4; D is undetermined. Trimming took 1 base from V and 3 from J, leaving 6 bases between them. The V gene's germline CDR1 is LGHNA and CDR2 YSLEER. CDR3 length equals 14 residues. CDR3: CASSQGLANEKLFF. CDR3 DNA: TGCGCCAGCAGCCAAGGACTGGCTAATGAAAAACTGTTTTTT.

CDR3 in DNA: TGTGCCAGCAGCCCCGGACAGATGAACACTGAAGCTTTCTTT. It specifies CASSPGQMNTEAFF. The chain combines TRBV3-1 (or the pseudogene TRBV3-2) with TRBJ1-1, with D tentatively TRBD1 (6 bases). This CDR3 is built from 14 residues. CDR1 and CDR2 from the germline V gene are LGHDT and YNNKEL (reference sequence). V was pared by 4 bases and J by 0 bases, with 9 bases between.

The gene calls are TRBV7-9 and TRBJ1-4, with a tentative D call TRBD1 (6 bases). The germline V gene encodes CDR1 SEHNR and CDR2 FQNEAQ (reference sequence). This CDR3 comprises 14 residues. Trimming shortened V by 3 bases and J by 5 bases, and 10 bases separated the two germline ends. CDR3 sequence: CASSLTGHNEKLFF. The CDR3 DNA reads as TGTGCCAGCAGCTTGACAGGCCACAATGAAAAACTGTTTTTT.

This sequence joins TRBV2 and TRBJ1-5; D is undetermined. This CDR3 has 12 amino acids. Trimming took 1 base from V and 6 from J, leaving 4 bases between them. In germline, CDR1 is SNHLY, CDR2 FYNNEI. CDR3 coding DNA: TGTGCCAGCAGTGAAGACGGTCAGCCCCAGCATTTT. This gives the protein CASSEDGQPQHF.

The gene calls are TRBV24-1 and TRBJ2-3, with 7 bases fitting TRBD2. Germline trimming cut 5 bases from V and 1 base from J; bases unmatched to any gene: 2. Per the germline V gene, CDR1 is KGHDR and CDR2 is SFDVKD. CDR3 size: 14 residues. In DNA form, the CDR3 reads TGTGCCACCAGTGGTGGGGGGGGCACAGATACGCAGTATTTT. Residues: CATSGGGGTDTQYF.